This T cell receptor (beta chain) is drawn from a study of CD8+ T cells in alopecia areata. Findings of the study overall: Uncertainty about whether baseline CD8+ expansion is linked to response remains, with one nonresponder.

Documented treatment: oral pan-JAK inhibitor, 5-10 mg twice daily. Lesional scalp punch biopsies and peripheral blood came from alopecia areata patients. Worth noting for this clone: The antigen is unknown.

Reverse transcribed after extraction, RNA yielded cDNA as the sequencing template. The method was immunoSEQ multiplex PCR; TCRdb's version includes in-frame clones alone and lacks a portion of them. The data hold 90,000 to 100,000 clones, with about 64% observed a single time. This clonotype was obtained from a human donor with alopecia areata. This material consisted of CD8+ T cells sorted from blood, taken at week 4, from a patient treated with tofacitinib.

The CDR3 region has the DNA TGTGCCACCAGCAGAGATCTCACGACTCTGGAGCAGTACTTC. Protein: CATSRDLTTLEQYF. This chain uses TRBV15 with TRBJ2-7, with unresolved D. The V gene's germline CDR1 is LNHNV and CDR2 YYDKDF (reference sequence). The CDR3 contains 14 residues. With 0 bases removed from V and 7 bases from J, the gap between germline ends came to 13 bases.